Reported below is one TCR beta chain. The sample belongs to a study of blood T cell repertoires in COVID-19. The V gene lost 1 base and the J gene lost 6 bases, with 15 bases spanning the gap. CDR1 and CDR2 (germline): LGHDT, YNNKEL (reference sequence). The CDR3 is 16 residues long. As originally analysed: Nucleated cell number was recorded as an estimate derived from reference gene primer amplification. Profiling relied on immunoSEQ multiplex PCR, and the TCRdb table lists in-frame clones only, not all of them. The D gene and trimming were derived from the DNA, and the V and J assignments and clone size from that table. The sample holds approximately 300,000 clones, 87% seen once. Participants spanned ages about 18 to 89 years and resided in 24 US areas. Cohort 3 donors counted as recovered after two negative PCRs, clearance, or resolved symptoms.

The sample taken for sequencing was PBMCs or T cells enriched from blood (not recorded which). This rearrangement joins TRBV3-1 (or the pseudogene TRBV3-2) to TRBJ2-2; D is perhaps TRBD2 (5 bases). This sequence originates from a woman in her thirties who had recovered from COVID-19. This CDR3 is CASSQGSGFKAGELFF. The CDR3 bases are TGTGCCAGCAGCCAAGGGTCGGGGTTTAAGGCCGGGGAGCTGTTTTTT.